This TCR beta chain emerged from a study of OX40 agonist ivuxolimab in advanced cancers. Study results and limitations: Expanded clones were, on average, more numerous in CD8+ T cells than in CD4+. CD4+ and CD8+ blood T cells expanded clonally by week 6 at 0.1 to 3.0 mg/kg.

Clones were read by immunoSEQ multiplex PCR, and TCRdb kept only the in-frame ones, dropping some. The table records tens of thousands of clones, nearly 90% of them present only once. On this clone: Its specificity is not known.

V was cut by 4 bases and J by 0 bases, with 11 bases left in between. Per germline, CDR1 SGHRS and CDR2 YFSETQ. The CDR3 runs to 14 residues. The chain uses TRBV5-1 and TRBJ2-7; D possibly corresponds to TRBD1 (5 bases). The material sequenced was CD4+ or CD8+ T cells sorted from blood, taken in a trial of the OX40 agonist ivuxolimab. The TCR sequence derives from an adult with an advanced solid tumor such as melanoma, head and neck, liver or kidney cancer. The CDR3 DNA sequence: TGCGCCAGCAGCCCGACAGATTACTCCTACGAGCAGTACTTC. It translates to CASSPTDYSYEQYF.